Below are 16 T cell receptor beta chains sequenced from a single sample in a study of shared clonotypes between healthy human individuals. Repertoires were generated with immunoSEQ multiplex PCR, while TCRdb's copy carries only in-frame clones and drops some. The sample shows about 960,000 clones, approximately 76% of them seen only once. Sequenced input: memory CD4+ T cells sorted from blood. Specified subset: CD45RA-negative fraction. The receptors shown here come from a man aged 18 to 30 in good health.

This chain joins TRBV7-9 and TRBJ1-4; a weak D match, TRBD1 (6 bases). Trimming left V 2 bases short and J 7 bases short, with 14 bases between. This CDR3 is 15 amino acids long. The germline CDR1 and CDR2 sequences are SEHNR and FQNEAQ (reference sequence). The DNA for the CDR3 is TGTGCCAGCAGCTTAAAGGAGACAGGAGCTGAAAAACTGTTTTTT. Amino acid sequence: CASSLKETGAEKLFF.

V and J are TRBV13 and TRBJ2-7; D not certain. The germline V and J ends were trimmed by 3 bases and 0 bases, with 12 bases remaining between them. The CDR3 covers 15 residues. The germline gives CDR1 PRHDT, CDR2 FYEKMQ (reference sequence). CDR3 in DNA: TGTGCCAGCAGCTTGTGGGGTTCTCTCTCCTACGAGCAGTACTTC. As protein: CASSLWGSLSYEQYF.

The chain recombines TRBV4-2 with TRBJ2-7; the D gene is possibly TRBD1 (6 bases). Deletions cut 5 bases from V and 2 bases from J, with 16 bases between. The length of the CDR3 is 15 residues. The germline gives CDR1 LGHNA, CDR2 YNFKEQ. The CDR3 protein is CASSAVVGTTYEQYF. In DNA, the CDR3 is TGTGCCAGCAGCGCCGTCGTAGGGACAACCTACGAGCAGTACTTC.

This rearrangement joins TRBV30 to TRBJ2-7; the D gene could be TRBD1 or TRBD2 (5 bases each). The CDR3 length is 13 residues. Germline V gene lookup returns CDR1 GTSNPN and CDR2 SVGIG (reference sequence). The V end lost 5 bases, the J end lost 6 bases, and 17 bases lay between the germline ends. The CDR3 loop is CAWCRDGLTEQYF. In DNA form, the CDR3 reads TGTGCCTGGTGCCGGGACGGCCTGACCGAGCAGTACTTC. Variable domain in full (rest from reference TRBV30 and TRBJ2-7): SQTIHQWPATLVQPVGSPLSLECTVEGTSNPNLYWYRQAAGRGLQLLFYSVGIGQISSEVPQNLSASRPQDRQFILSSKKLLLSDSGFYLCAWCRDGLTEQYFGPGTRLTVT.

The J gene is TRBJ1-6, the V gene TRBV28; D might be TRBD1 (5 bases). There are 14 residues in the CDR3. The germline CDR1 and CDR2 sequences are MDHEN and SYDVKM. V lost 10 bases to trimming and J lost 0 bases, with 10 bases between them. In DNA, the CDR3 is TGTGCCACAGGGTTGAGCTCCTATAATTCACCCCTCCACTTT. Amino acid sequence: CATGLSSYNSPLHF.

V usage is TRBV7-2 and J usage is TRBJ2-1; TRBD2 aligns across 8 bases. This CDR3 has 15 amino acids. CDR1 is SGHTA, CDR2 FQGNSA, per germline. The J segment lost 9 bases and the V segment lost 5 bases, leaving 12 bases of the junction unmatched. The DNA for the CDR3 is TGTGCCAGCAGCCGGGGTAGCGGGATCCGGAGTGAGCAGTTCTTC. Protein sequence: CASSRGSGIRSEQFF.

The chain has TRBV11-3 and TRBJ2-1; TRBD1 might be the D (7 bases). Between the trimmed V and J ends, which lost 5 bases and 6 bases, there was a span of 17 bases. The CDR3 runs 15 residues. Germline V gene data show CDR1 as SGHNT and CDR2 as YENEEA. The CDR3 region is CASSISRQGGNEQFF. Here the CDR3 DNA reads TGTGCCAGCAGCATATCCCGACAGGGAGGCAATGAGCAGTTCTTC.

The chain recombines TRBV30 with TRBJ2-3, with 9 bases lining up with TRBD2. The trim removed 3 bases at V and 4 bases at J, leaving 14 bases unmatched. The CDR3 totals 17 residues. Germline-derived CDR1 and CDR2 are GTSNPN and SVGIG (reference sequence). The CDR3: CAWSGPGGGARSDTQYF. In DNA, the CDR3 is TGTGCCTGGAGCGGTCCGGGCGGGGGGGCCAGGTCAGATACGCAGTATTTT. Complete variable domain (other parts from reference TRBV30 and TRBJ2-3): SQTIHQWPATLVQPVGSPLSLECTVEGTSNPNLYWYRQAAGRGLQLLFYSVGIGQISSEVPQNLSASRPQDRQFILSSKKLLLSDSGFYLCAWSGPGGGARSDTQYFGPGTRLTVL.

The CDR3 loop reads CASSAPGTADSSGANVLTF. The CDR3 DNA follows: TGTGCCAGCAGTGCTCCCGGGACAGCTGATAGCTCTGGGGCCAACGTCCTGACTTTC. This chain links TRBV28 with TRBJ2-6; 7 nucleotides align to TRBD1. The CDR3 totals 19 residues. CDR1 is MDHEN, CDR2 SYDVKM, per germline. The junction had 13 bases not matched to a gene; V was cut back by 5 bases and J by 0 bases.

CDR3 sequence: CASSLAQLAGDEQFF. Here the CDR3 DNA reads TGTGCCAGCAGCTTAGCGCAGTTAGCCGGCGATGAGCAGTTCTTC. V gene TRBV7-6 combines with J gene TRBJ2-1; no clear D gene. Deletions cut 0 bases from V and 8 bases from J, with 14 bases between. Germline loops: CDR1 SGHVS, CDR2 FNYEAQ. The length of the CDR3 is 15 residues.

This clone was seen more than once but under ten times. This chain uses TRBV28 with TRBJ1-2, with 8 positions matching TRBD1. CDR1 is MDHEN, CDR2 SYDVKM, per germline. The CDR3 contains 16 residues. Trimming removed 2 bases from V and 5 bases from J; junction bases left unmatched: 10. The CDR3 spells CASSLGRGLFGYGYTF. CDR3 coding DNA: TGTGCCAGCAGTTTAGGCAGGGGGCTCTTTGGGTATGGCTACACCTTC.

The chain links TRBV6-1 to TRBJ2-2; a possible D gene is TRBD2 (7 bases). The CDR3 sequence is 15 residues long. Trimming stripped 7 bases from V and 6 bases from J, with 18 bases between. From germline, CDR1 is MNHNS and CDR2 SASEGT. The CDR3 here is CASTPTGGVPGELFF. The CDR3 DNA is TGTGCCAGCACCCCCACGGGGGGCGTTCCCGGGGAGCTGTTTTTT.

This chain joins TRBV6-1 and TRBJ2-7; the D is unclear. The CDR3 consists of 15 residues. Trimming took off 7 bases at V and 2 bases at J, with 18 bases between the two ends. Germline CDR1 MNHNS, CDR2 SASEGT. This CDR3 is CASIPEWVTTYEQYF. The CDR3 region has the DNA TGTGCCAGCATCCCCGAGTGGGTAACTACCTACGAGCAGTACTTC.

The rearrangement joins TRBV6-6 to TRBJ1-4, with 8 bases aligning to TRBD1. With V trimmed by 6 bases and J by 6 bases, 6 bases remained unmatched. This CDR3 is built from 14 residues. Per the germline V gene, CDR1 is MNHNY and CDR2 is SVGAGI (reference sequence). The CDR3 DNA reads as TGTGCCAGCAGCCCCGCAGGGGGCTATGAAAAACTGTTTTTT. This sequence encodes CASSPAGGYEKLFF.

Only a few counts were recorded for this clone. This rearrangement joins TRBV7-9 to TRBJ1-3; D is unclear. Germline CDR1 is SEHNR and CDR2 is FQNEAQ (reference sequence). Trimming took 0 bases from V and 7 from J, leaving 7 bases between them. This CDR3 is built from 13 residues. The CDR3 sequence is CASSLAPENTIYF. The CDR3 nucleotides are TGTGCCAGCAGCTTAGCGCCCGAGAACACCATATATTTT.

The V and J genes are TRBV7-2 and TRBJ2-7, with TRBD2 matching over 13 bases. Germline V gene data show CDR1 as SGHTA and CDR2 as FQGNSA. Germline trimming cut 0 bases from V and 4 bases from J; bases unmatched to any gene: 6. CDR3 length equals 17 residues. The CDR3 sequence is CASSLAAGTSGMYEQYF. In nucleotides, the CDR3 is TGTGCCAGCAGCTTAGCCGCCGGGACTAGCGGGATGTACGAGCAGTACTTC.